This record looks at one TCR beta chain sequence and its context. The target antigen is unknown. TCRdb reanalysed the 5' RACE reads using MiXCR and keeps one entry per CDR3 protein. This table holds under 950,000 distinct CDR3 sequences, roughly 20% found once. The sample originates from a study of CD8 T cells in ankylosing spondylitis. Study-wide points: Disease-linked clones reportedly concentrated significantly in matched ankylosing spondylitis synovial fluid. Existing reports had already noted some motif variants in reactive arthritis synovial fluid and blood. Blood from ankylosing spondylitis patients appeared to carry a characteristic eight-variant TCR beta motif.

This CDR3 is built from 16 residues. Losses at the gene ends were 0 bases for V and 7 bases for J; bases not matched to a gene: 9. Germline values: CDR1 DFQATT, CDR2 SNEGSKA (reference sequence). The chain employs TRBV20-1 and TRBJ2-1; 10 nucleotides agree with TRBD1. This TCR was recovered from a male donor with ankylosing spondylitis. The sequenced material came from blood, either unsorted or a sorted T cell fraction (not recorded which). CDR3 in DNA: TGCAGTGCTAGAGATCGAACCTGGACAGGGGGAAATGAGCAGTTCTTC. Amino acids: CSARDRTWTGGNEQFF.